A single sample is the source of the 21 T cell receptor beta chains below, sequenced in a study of response to subunit inactivated influenza vaccine. MiXCR, run by TCRdb on the RT-PCR reads, gives a single entry per CDR3 protein. Found here are around 580,000 distinct CDR3 sequences, roughly 10% of them singletons; the top ten hold about 10%. The specimen comprised PBMCs from blood, sampled on the day of vaccination. The receptor set was obtained from a man aged 50 to 60 who received an inactivated influenza vaccine.

V usage is TRBV18 and J usage is TRBJ1-4; 8 positions agree with TRBD1. Germline V gene lookup returns CDR1 KGHSH and CDR2 LQKENI. This CDR3 spans 13 amino acids. Trimming cost V 4 bases and J 8 bases; bases outside gene matches: 3. The CDR3 loop reads CASSRGQEEKLFF. Written as DNA, the CDR3 is TGTGCCAGCTCACGGGGACAGGAGGAAAAACTGTTTTTT.

This chain connects TRBV10-3 to TRBJ1-1; D is perhaps TRBD1 (5 bases). Germline V gene sequence: CDR1 ENHRY, CDR2 SYGVKD. Between the trimmed V and J ends, which lost 3 bases and 0 bases, there was a span of 11 bases. The CDR3 spans 15 residues. CDR3 in amino acids: CAISDGRQMNTEAFF. For the CDR3, the DNA is TGTGCCATCAGTGATGGTCGACAGATGAACACTGAAGCTTTCTTT.

This clonotype has ten or more counts. The chain combines TRBV7-2 with TRBJ1-1; the D gene is possibly TRBD1 (5 bases). Trimming shortened V by 5 bases and J by 8 bases, and 12 bases separated the two germline ends. The CDR3 runs 12 residues. CDR1 is SGHTA and CDR2 is FQGNSA in the germline V gene. CDR3 nucleotides: TGTGCCAGCAGCGGCCAGGGATTGGAAGCTTTCTTT. The encoded protein is CASSGQGLEAFF.

This clonotype occurred many times. The chain carries TRBV7-2 and TRBJ1-3; D is perhaps TRBD1 (5 bases). The V and J ends lost 0 bases and 6 bases respectively, with 6 bases between them. The CDR3 is 13 residues long. From germline, CDR1 is SGHTA and CDR2 FQGNSA. The CDR3: CASSLAGTNTIYF. CDR3 nucleotides: TGTGCCAGCAGCTTAGCAGGGACAAACACCATATATTTT.

This rearrangement joins TRBV18 to TRBJ2-1; TRBD2 is a possible D gene (5 bases). The V end lost 3 bases, the J end lost 12 bases, and 9 bases lay between the germline ends. The germline V gene encodes CDR1 KGHSH and CDR2 LQKENI. The length of the CDR3 is 11 residues. CDR3 sequence: CASSPEVVQFF. The CDR3 DNA reads as TGTGCCAGCTCACCGGAGGTGGTGCAGTTCTTC.

This clonotype was counted a few times. The chain couples TRBV6-1 to TRBJ1-5; D not certain. Germline CDR1 is MNHNS and CDR2 is SASEGT. The V gene lost 0 bases and the J gene lost 2 bases, with 8 bases spanning the gap. This CDR3 has 15 amino acids. For the CDR3, the DNA is TGTGCCAGCAGTGAAGCCGGGATTGGCAATCAGCCCCAGCATTTT. This gives the protein CASSEAGIGNQPQHF.

The chain carries TRBV10-3 and TRBJ2-6; the D is unclear. V lost 10 bases and J 0 bases, leaving 19 bases between the germline ends. Germline CDR1 reads ENHRY; CDR2 reads SYGVKD. The CDR3 extends over 17 amino acids. This chain's CDR3 is CATTDVGTFSGANVLTF. The CDR3 coding sequence is TGTGCCACCACAGACGTGGGAACCTTCTCTGGGGCCAACGTCCTGACTTTC.

This clonotype was counted only a few times. The chain joins TRBV11-2 to TRBJ2-1; D uncertain. V was clipped by 5 bases and J by 0 bases, with 11 bases between them. There are 15 residues in the CDR3. The V gene's germline CDR1 is SGHAT and CDR2 FQNNGV. CDR3 in amino acids: CASSRDRSSYNEQFF. The DNA for the CDR3 is TGTGCCAGCAGCCGTGACCGTAGCTCCTACAATGAGCAGTTCTTC.

This clonotype was picked up a small number of times. The rearrangement uses TRBV5-1 and TRBJ2-4; D not resolved. V lost 3 bases to trimming and J lost 2 bases, with 12 bases between them. This CDR3 is built from 15 residues. Germline V gene data show CDR1 as SGHRS and CDR2 as YFSETQ. The CDR3 nucleotides read TGCGCCAGCAGCTCCTCGGGTGGGTCCAAAAACATTCAGTACTTC. The encoded protein is CASSSSGGSKNIQYF.

This chain uses TRBV28 with TRBJ1-2; TRBD1 matches at 8 bases. This CDR3 comprises 16 residues. Losses at the gene ends were 4 bases for V and 3 bases for J; bases not matched to a gene: 10. Germline CDR1 MDHEN, CDR2 SYDVKM. CDR3 loop: CASSSVTGVVYYGYTF. The CDR3 bases are TGTGCCAGCAGTTCCGTGACAGGGGTGGTCTACTATGGCTACACCTTC.

In the case of this clonotype: This may come from a read error, since a much larger clone is one base off. The genes are TRBV27 and TRBJ2-2, with 10 bases fitting TRBD1. The CDR3 length is 14 residues. Germline-derived CDR1 and CDR2 are MNHEY and SMNVEV (reference sequence). The ends lost 6 bases at V and 6 bases at J; junction bases unmatched: 4. CDR3 nucleotides: TGTGCCAGCAGGAGACAGGGGGCTTCCGGGGAGCTGTTTTTT. This encodes CASRRQGASGELFF.

The chain joins TRBV12-3 or TRBV12-4 to TRBJ2-2, with TRBD1 matching over 7 bases. Trimming removed 5 bases from V and 5 bases from J; junction bases left unmatched: 8. This CDR3 is built from 15 residues. The CDR3 sequence is CASSPQTGQTGELFF. The CDR3 DNA reads as TGTGCCAGCAGTCCGCAGACAGGGCAGACCGGGGAGCTGTTTTTT.

The V gene is TRBV18, the J gene TRBJ2-7, with D possibly TRBD1 on 6 matching bases. The length of the CDR3 is 20 residues. The germline V gene has CDR1 KGHSH and CDR2 LQKENI. The V end lost 1 base, the J end lost 1 base, and 26 bases lay between the germline ends. The CDR3 sequence is CASSPRTGTGSYLSSYEQYF. The CDR3 bases are TGTGCCAGCTCACCACGAACGGGAACAGGGTCCTACCTCTCTTCCTACGAGCAGTACTTC.

The CDR3, as DNA: TGTGCCAGCAGTCCCTCGCAGTCCGAGCAGTACTTC. Its translation: CASSPSQSEQYF. V gene TRBV28 combines with J gene TRBJ2-7; D is undetermined. Trimming took off 5 bases at V and 6 bases at J, with 11 bases between the two ends. Per the germline V gene, CDR1 is MDHEN and CDR2 is SYDVKM. CDR3 length: 12 residues. Drawing the rest from reference TRBV28 and TRBJ2-7, the complete variable domain is DVKVTQSSRYLVKRTGEKVFLECVQDMDHENMFWYRQDPGLGLRLIYFSYDVKMKEKGDIPEGYSVSREKKERFSLILESASTNQTSMYLCASSPSQSEQYFGPGTRLTVT.

This clonotype was counted a few times. The chain carries TRBV28 and TRBJ2-6; the D gene could be TRBD1 or TRBD2 (5 bases each). V dropped 8 bases and J dropped 2 bases, with 13 bases sitting between them. Germline V CDR1 and CDR2: MDHEN, SYDVKM. This CDR3 comprises 15 residues. The DNA of the CDR3 is TGTGCCAGCGGTGGGACCGCGACTGGGGCCAACGTCCTGACTTTC. Protein product: CASGGTATGANVLTF.

In this sample, this clonotype turned up a few times. The rearrangement uses TRBV12-3 or TRBV12-4 and TRBJ2-3, with unresolved D. This CDR3 is built from 12 residues. Trimming took 5 bases from V and 5 from J, leaving 8 bases between them. The CDR3 nucleotides read TGTGCCAGCAGTCCCCCCCAAGATACGCAGTATTTT. Amino acids: CASSPPQDTQYF.

The chain couples TRBV20-1 to TRBJ1-2, with 9 bases aligning to TRBD1. J was trimmed by 4 bases and V by 6 bases; bases with no gene match: 3. This CDR3 contains 12 residues. In germline, CDR1 is DFQATT, CDR2 SNEGSKA (reference sequence). The chain's CDR3 is CSAKTGGYGYTF. Written as DNA, the CDR3 is TGCAGTGCCAAGACAGGGGGCTATGGCTACACCTTC.

This clonotype was counted many times. The rearrangement links TRBV7-2 to TRBJ2-5; D possibly corresponds to TRBD1 (6 bases). V shed 6 bases and J shed 5 bases, with 13 bases lying between them. Germline CDR1 SGHTA, CDR2 FQGNSA. The CDR3 is 13 amino acids. This CDR3 reads CASRPTGIETQYF. For the CDR3, the DNA is TGTGCCAGCAGACCAACAGGGATTGAGACCCAGTACTTC.

The V call is TRBV6-5, the J call TRBJ2-7, with D possibly being TRBD2 (5 bases). This CDR3 region has 13 residues. Trimming stripped 5 bases from V and 0 bases from J, with 8 bases between. From germline, CDR1 is MNHEY and CDR2 SVGAGI. The CDR3, as DNA: TGTGCCAGCAGTCACGGGGACTCCTACGAGCAGTACTTC. It encodes CASSHGDSYEQYF.

The chain links TRBV15 to TRBJ2-7; D tentatively reads TRBD1 or TRBD2 (5 bases each). V dropped 4 bases and J dropped 0 bases, with 13 bases sitting between them. CDR1 LNHNV and CDR2 YYDKDF come from the germline V gene (reference sequence). The CDR3 has 15 amino acids. CDR3 amino acids: CATSTNRRTSYEQYF. CDR3 bases: TGTGCCACCAGCACAAACAGGAGGACCTCCTACGAGCAGTACTTC.

This clonotype was seen a handful of times. This chain links TRBV3-1 with TRBJ1-1; D is possibly TRBD1 (5 bases). The ends were cut back, 1 base at V and 4 bases at J, with 10 bases in the middle. Germline CDR1 LGHDT, CDR2 YNNKEL (reference sequence). This CDR3 has 14 amino acids. The CDR3 DNA is TGTGCCAGCAGCCAAGCGGGACGCCTCACTGAAGCTTTCTTT. Protein product: CASSQAGRLTEAFF.